This TCR beta chain was observed in a study of shared clonotypes between healthy human individuals. A word on this clone: Other nucleotide sequences in the sample specify the same CDR3.

Clones were sequenced by immunoSEQ multiplex PCR, and TCRdb holds only the in-frame ones, with some missing. Of roughly 1 million clones in the sample, around 76% were seen once. The germline CDR1 and CDR2 sequences are KGHSH and LQKENI. V shed 3 bases and J shed 0 bases, with 5 bases lying between them. The CDR3 is 13 amino acids. The receptor comes from a man in his late teens or twenties in good health. Specimen: memory CD4+ T cells sorted from blood. As for subset: CD45RA-negative fraction. The chain has TRBV18 and TRBJ1-1; D unresolved. CDR3 nucleotide sequence: TGTGCCAGCTCACCGGGAGTGAACACTGAAGCTTTCTTT. Encoded protein: CASSPGVNTEAFF.